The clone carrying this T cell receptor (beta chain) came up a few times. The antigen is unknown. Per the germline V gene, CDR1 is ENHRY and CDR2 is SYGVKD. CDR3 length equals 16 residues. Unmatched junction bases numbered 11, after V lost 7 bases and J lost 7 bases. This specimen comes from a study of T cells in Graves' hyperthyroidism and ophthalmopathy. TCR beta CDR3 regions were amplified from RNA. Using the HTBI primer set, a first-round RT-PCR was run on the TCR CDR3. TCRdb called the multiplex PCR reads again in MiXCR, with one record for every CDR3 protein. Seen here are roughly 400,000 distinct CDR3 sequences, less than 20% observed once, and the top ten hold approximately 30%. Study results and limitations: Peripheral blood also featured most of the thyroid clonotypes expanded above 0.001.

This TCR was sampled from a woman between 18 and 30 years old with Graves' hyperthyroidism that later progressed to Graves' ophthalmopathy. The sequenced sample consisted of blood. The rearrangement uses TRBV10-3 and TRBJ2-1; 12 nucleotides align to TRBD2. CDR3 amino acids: CAIKETSGRPGNEQFF. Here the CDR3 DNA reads TGTGCCATCAAGGAAACTAGCGGGAGGCCGGGAAATGAGCAGTTCTTC.